Here is one T cell receptor (beta chain) with its context. The sample comes from a study of blood T cell repertoires in COVID-19. Overall study context: Researchers got acute and convalescent COVID-19 samples from the United States, Italy and Spain. T cells, B-cell-depleted T cells, or PBMCs provided the cDNA or gDNA that served as material.

Germline loops: CDR1 LNHDA, CDR2 SQIVND (reference sequence). V was clipped by 3 bases and J by 4 bases; unmatched bases: 5. The CDR3 totals 16 residues. Methods used by the authors: Amplifying reference gene primers gave estimates of nucleated cell counts. The assay was immunoSEQ multiplex PCR, and TCRdb's table has in-frame clones only and misses some. V and J calls and clone size are those listed in that table; D and trimming were worked out from the DNA. The sample lists roughly 4,800 clones; roughly 88% were seen once. Those enrolled in Seattle joined during active infection and were followed longitudinally afterward.

The sequence was obtained from a man between 65 and 85 years old with COVID-19, enrolled during active disease. The sample consisted of peripheral blood. This chain joins TRBV19 and TRBJ1-5, with TRBD1 matching 11 bases. CDR3 coding DNA: TGTGCCAGTAGTATTCCGGACAGGGGGCGGAATCAGCCCCAGCATTTT. Translated: CASSIPDRGRNQPQHF.